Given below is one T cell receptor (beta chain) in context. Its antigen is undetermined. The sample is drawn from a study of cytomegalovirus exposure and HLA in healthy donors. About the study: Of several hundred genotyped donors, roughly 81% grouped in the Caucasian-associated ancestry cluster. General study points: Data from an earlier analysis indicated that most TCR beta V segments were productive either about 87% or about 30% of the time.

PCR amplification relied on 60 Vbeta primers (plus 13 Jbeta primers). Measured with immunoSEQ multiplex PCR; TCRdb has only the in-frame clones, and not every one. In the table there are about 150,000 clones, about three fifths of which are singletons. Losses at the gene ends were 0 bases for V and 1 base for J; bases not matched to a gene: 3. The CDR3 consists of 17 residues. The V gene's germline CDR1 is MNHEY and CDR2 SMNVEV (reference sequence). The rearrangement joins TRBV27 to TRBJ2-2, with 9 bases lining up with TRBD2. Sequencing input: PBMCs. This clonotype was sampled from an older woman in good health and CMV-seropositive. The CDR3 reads CASSLSKTSGNTGELFF. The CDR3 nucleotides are TGTGCCAGCAGTTTATCTAAGACTAGCGGGAACACCGGGGAGCTGTTTTTT.